This T cell receptor beta chain was identified in a study of blood T cell repertoires in COVID-19 (dated by TCRdb to 2018 to 2021). For the wider study: Samples covering the acute and convalescent phases of COVID-19 were provided by collaborators in the United States, Italy and Spain. The prospective study material was composed of cDNA or gDNA derived from T cells, B-cell-depleted T cells, or PBMCs. Subjects who had been exposed to COVID-19, were actively infected with it, or had recovered from it provided the deeply sampled blood TCRbeta repertoires that made up the dataset. The repertoires were released in a freely available public database meant as a resource for research on the immune response to SARS-CoV-2. Samples came from the ongoing ImmuneRACE study (first 160 participants) plus 1,254 subjects from 6 global collaborators. The sample metadata nearly always contained a de-identified subject ID, COVID-19 status, age in years and sex. Where HLA class I and class II types were available, the types were taken from metadata supplied by the sample provider, not from assay-based typing.

The collaborating institutions used their own protocols to collect whole blood in K2EDTA tubes. For TCRbeta analysis, collaborators shipped samples in one of three forms: frozen whole blood, isolated PBMCs, or DNA extracted from either of those sample types. Remarks on this clone: Its antigen specificity is not known. No qualities accompany the bases; no much larger clone lies one base away.

The immunoSEQ Assay, a bias-controlled multiplex PCR, was used to amplify TCRbeta CDR3 regions from genomic DNA. The authors' analysis ran thus. The number of nucleated cells in each sample was estimated by amplification of reference gene primers within the assay. Sequence reads were collapsed and filtered to measure the absolute abundance of every unique TCRbeta CDR3 rearrangement. For each sample, productive Simpson clonality was calculated as the square root of Simpson's diversity index across productive rearrangements. TCRdb holds this immuneACCESS table with in-frame rearrangements only. Some clones are missing; in checked studies, unresolved V genes explain under half, and the rest has no known cause. The D gene and trimming were derived from the DNA, and the V and J assignments and clone size from that table. The sample contains about 150,000 clones, approximately 87% of them found a single time. The biggest ten clones account for approximately 45% of the sample.

Overall study results and their limits: Clinical and demographic metadata were provided uncurated, with the amount varying by source and participant.

V drops 0 bases and J drops 7 bases, leaving 15 bases in between. Spanning cysteine to phenylalanine, the CDR3 consists of 16 amino acids. Only the CDR3 DNA is retained, 48 bases long and in frame from the first base. CDR1 and CDR2 were assigned from the germline V gene as MNHEY and SVGAGI. This sequence originates from a human donor in a cohort sampled during active COVID-19. The chain uses TRBV6-5 and TRBJ2-2; no D gene is confidently identified. The specimen was peripheral blood. At the DNA level, the sequence is TGTGCCAGCAGTTACTCTTTAACTATTCCGGGCGGGGAGCTGTTTTTT. It translates to CASSYSLTIPGGELFF.